Below, 15 T cell receptor beta chains from the same sample are listed, as sequenced in a study of human T cells and chemical hapten exposure. TCRdb reprocessed the RACE reads with MiXCR, giving one entry per CDR3 protein. The table lists some 100,000 distinct CDR3 sequences, approximately 8.6% of them singletons, with 2% to 2.5% in the top ten. The sample's time point: patch test 2, 6 weeks after DPC sensitization. Specified treatment: therapeutic diphenylcyclopropenone sensitization with weekly scalp DPC. This specimen consisted of whole blood, obtained in connection with sensitization to the hapten diphenylcyclopropenone (DPC). The receptors here all came from a woman aged 40 to 50 with alopecia areata. Some clones in this sample may be carry-over from other donors' samples.

This clonotype was seen a few times. The chain recombines TRBV5-6 with TRBJ2-7, with TRBD2 matching over 12 bases. Per germline, CDR1 SGHDT and CDR2 YYEEEE. V gave up 3 bases and J gave up 4 bases; unmatched junction bases: 2. This CDR3 has 14 amino acids. The CDR3 sequence is CASSWGLAGYEQYF. CDR3 DNA sequence: TGTGCCAGCAGCTGGGGACTAGCGGGTTACGAGCAGTACTTC. Drawing the rest from reference TRBV5-6 and TRBJ2-7, the complete variable domain is DAGVTQSPTHLIKTRGQQVTLRCSPKSGHDTVSWYQQALGQGPQFIFQYYEEEERQRGNFPDRFSGHQFPNYSSELNVNALLLGDSALYLCASSWGLAGYEQYFGPGTRLTVT.

At least ten counts were recorded for this clonotype. The gene calls are TRBV12-3 or TRBV12-4 and TRBJ2-5; the D is unclear. The CDR3 contains 13 residues. The germline V and J ends were trimmed by 2 bases and 4 bases, with 8 bases remaining between them. In nucleotides, the CDR3 is TGTGCCAGCAGTTTAATGGGAAGAGAGACCCAGTACTTC. This codes for CASSLMGRETQYF.

There are many counts of this clonotype. The gene calls are TRBV6-6 and TRBJ1-5; TRBD1 matches 7 bases. The CDR3 has 14 residues. The V gene end was trimmed by 2 bases and the J gene end by 6 bases; junction bases not matched to a gene: 4. Germline V lookup: CDR1 MNHNY, CDR2 SVGAGI (reference sequence). CDR3 nucleotides: TGTGCCAGCAGTTACGGAGGGGGCGGTCAGCCCCAGCATTTT. Translation gives CASSYGGGGQPQHF.

This clonotype was picked up many times. The chain joins TRBV3-2 to TRBJ2-7; the DNA was not compared with TRBD1, the D call given in the table. TRBV3-2 is described as a pseudogene. The CDR3 loop spans 16 amino acids. The CDR3 DNA sequence: TGTGCCAGCAGCCAAGGGGCAGGGTCACCCTACTACGAGCAGTACTTC. Its protein is CASSQGAGSPYYEQYF.

As to this clonotype: This sequence may be a read error, since a much larger clone differs from it by one base. This chain connects TRBV27 to TRBJ2-5, with 7 bases matching TRBD2. CDR3 length equals 13 residues. Germline loops: CDR1 MNHEY, CDR2 SMNVEV (reference sequence). Trimming took 6 bases from V and 4 from J; bases not matched to a gene: 5. CDR3 in amino acids: CASRGTNRETQYF. The CDR3 coding sequence is TGTGCCAGCAGGGGGACTAACCGAGAGACCCAGTACTTC.

This chain joins TRBV15 and TRBJ2-2, with TRBD2 matching 8 bases. V trimming: 2 bases; J trimming: 6 bases; junction bases outside the gene matches: 8. Germline lookup yields CDR1 LNHNV and CDR2 YYDKDF (reference sequence). The CDR3 runs to 16 residues. CDR3 bases: TGTGCCACCAGCAGAAAGAGCGGGAGCAAGGCCGGGGAGCTGTTTTTT. It is translated as CATSRKSGSKAGELFF.

This clonotype was seen many times. The chain is built from TRBV27 and TRBJ1-1; 9 bases match TRBD1. V was clipped by 5 bases and J by 8 bases; unmatched bases: 3. Germline values: CDR1 MNHEY, CDR2 SMNVEV (reference sequence). The length of the CDR3 is 12 residues. The CDR3 nucleotides are TGTGCCAGCAGTGACAGGGGGACCGAAGCTTTCTTT. Translated, it gives CASSDRGTEAFF.

There are many counts of this clonotype. The chain recombines TRBV27 with TRBJ2-7, with 11 bases matching TRBD2. Germline V gene lookup returns CDR1 MNHEY and CDR2 SMNVEV (reference sequence). J lost 4 bases, V lost 3 bases, and 5 bases had no gene match. This CDR3 comprises 15 residues. CDR3 region: CASSFRASGRYEQYF. The CDR3 region has the DNA TGTGCCAGCAGTTTTAGGGCTAGCGGGAGGTACGAGCAGTACTTC.

In its sample, this clonotype was seen many times. The chain is built from TRBV2 and TRBJ2-5, with no clear D. The CDR3 covers 11 residues. The germline V and J ends were trimmed by 3 bases and 4 bases, with 3 bases remaining between them. Germline V CDR1 and CDR2: SNHLY, FYNNEI. The CDR3 spells CASSERETQYF. The CDR3 nucleotides are TGTGCCAGCAGTGAGAGAGAGACCCAGTACTTC.

This clonotype was recorded many times. The genes are TRBV20-1 and TRBJ2-2, with D uncertain. The germline gives CDR1 DFQATT, CDR2 SNEGSKA (reference sequence). This CDR3 region has 11 residues. The chain's CDR3 is CRRLNTGELFF. The CDR3 coding sequence is TGCAGGCGGCTCAACACCGGGGAGCTGTTTTTT.

This clonotype was seen a handful of times. The gene calls are TRBV7-9 and TRBJ2-2; TRBD2 matches 9 bases. The CDR3 extends over 20 amino acids. With V trimmed by 1 base and J by 3 bases, 15 bases remained unmatched. Germline V gives CDR1 SEHNR, CDR2 FQNEAQ (reference sequence). The chain's CDR3 is CASSLGARAPLAGHTGELFF. DNA of the CDR3: TGTGCCAGCAGCTTAGGGGCCCGGGCCCCACTAGCGGGCCACACCGGGGAGCTGTTTTTT.

This clonotype was detected only a few times. V and J are TRBV28 and TRBJ2-7; possibly TRBD1 or TRBD2 for D (7 bases each). Trimming stripped 6 bases from V and 6 bases from J, with 15 bases between. Germline CDR1 and CDR2: MDHEN and SYDVKM. The length of the CDR3 is 13 residues. The CDR3 loop is CASSPTGRVEQYF. In nucleotides, the CDR3 is TGTGCCAGCAGCCCGACAGGGAGGGTCGAGCAGTACTTC.

This clonotype was seen a few times. The V call is TRBV18, the J call TRBJ1-1; TRBD1 might be the D (5 bases). This CDR3 spans 14 amino acids. V was pared by 3 bases and J by 1 base, with 9 bases between. Germline CDR1 is KGHSH and CDR2 is LQKENI. CDR3: CASSPWDSNTEAFF. In DNA form, the CDR3 reads TGTGCCAGCTCACCTTGGGACTCGAACACTGAAGCTTTCTTT.

V usage is TRBV10-3 and J usage is TRBJ2-7; perhaps TRBD2 as D (6 bases). Trimming pared 0 bases from V and 2 bases from J, leaving 11 bases between. This CDR3 is 15 amino acids long. Germline V CDR1 and CDR2: ENHRY, SYGVKD. CDR3: CAISESRGIAYEQYF. DNA of the CDR3: TGTGCCATCAGTGAGTCTCGCGGGATTGCCTACGAGCAGTACTTC.

Remarks on this clonotype: This may be a read error, as it is one base from a much larger clone. This sequence joins TRBV6-2 or TRBV6-3 and TRBJ2-1; TRBD1 is a possible D gene (5 bases). The length of the CDR3 is 15 residues. Germline CDR1 MNHEY, CDR2 SVGEGT. CDR3 amino acids: CASSDRQGGYNEQSF. The CDR3 coding sequence is TGTGCCAGCAGCGACCGGCAGGGTGGGTACAATGAGCAGTCCTTC.